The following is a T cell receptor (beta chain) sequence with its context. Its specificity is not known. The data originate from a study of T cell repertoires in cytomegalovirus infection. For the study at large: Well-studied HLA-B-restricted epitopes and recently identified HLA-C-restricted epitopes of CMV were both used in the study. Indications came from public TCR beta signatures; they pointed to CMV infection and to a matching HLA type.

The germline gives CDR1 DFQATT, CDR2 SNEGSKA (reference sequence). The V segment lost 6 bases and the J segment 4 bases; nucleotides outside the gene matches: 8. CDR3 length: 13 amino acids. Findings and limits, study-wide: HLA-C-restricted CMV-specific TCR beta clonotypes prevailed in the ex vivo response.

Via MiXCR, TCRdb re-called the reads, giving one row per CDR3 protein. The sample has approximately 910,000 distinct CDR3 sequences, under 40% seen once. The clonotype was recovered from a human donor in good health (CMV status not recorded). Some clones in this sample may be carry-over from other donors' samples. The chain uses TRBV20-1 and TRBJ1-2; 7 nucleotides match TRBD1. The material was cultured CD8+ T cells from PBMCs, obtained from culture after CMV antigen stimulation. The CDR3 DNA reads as TGCAGTGCCCCGACAGGGCCGTCCTATGGCTACACCTTC. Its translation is CSAPTGPSYGYTF.